This entry is about one TCR beta chain. Antigen: not known. The data originate from a study of long-term antiretroviral therapy in people with HIV. Study conclusions and caveats: Diversity went up after ART and still fell short of transplant donor controls.

A v3.0 immunoSEQ assay was performed at survey level. Measured with immunoSEQ multiplex PCR; TCRdb has only the in-frame clones, and not every one. The profile shows 15,000 to 20,000 clones, approximately 96% of them singletons. This CDR3 is built from 13 residues. Germline assignment: CDR1 SGHRS and CDR2 YFSETQ. V was trimmed by 0 bases and J by 6 bases, leaving 8 bases between them. This sequence was found in a young man with HIV. Sequences were derived from unsorted PBMCs, sampled less than 11 years after starting antiretroviral therapy. This chain joins TRBV5-1 and TRBJ2-3; D remains unclear. The CDR3 spells CASSLAGQDTQYF. For the CDR3, the DNA is TGCGCCAGCAGCTTGGCGGGTCAGGATACGCAGTATTTT.